This T cell receptor (beta chain) was recovered during a study of blood T cell repertoires in COVID-19 (dated by TCRdb to between 2020 and 2021). Notes on the research overall: Samples from collaborators originated in the United States, Italy and Spain and spanned both the acute and convalescent phases of COVID-19. The prospective study material was composed of cDNA or gDNA derived from T cells, B-cell-depleted T cells, or PBMCs. Subjects who had been exposed to COVID-19, were actively infected with it, or had recovered from it provided the deeply sampled blood TCRbeta repertoires that made up the dataset. A freely available public database, intended as a resource for researchers studying the immune response to SARS-CoV-2, is where the repertoires were released. The samples were drawn from two sources: the first 160 participants of the ongoing ImmuneRACE study, and 1,254 subjects contributed by 6 global collaborators. Sample metadata almost always included a de-identified subject ID, COVID-19 status, age in years and sex. Where available, HLA class I and class II types were obtained from metadata supplied by the sample provider rather than from assay-based typing. Results the study describes overall, beyond this receptor: How much clinical and demographic metadata was included differed by source and by participant, and the metadata was provided uncurated.

To note about this clone: Its binding antigen is unknown. No base qualities exist here, and no much larger clone lies one base off it.

TCRbeta CDR3 regions were amplified from genomic DNA using the immunoSEQ Assay, a bias-controlled multiplex PCR. Per the authors' processing: Nucleated cell counts per sample were estimated from amplification of reference gene primers within the assay. Sequence reads were collapsed and filtered to measure the absolute abundance of every unique TCRbeta CDR3 rearrangement. For each sample, productive Simpson clonality was calculated by taking the square root of Simpson's diversity index across productive rearrangements. TCRdb carries this immuneACCESS record with in-frame sequences only. Its versions omit some clonotypes, under half of them owing to an unresolved V gene in the studies checked, with the rest unexplained. V and J calls and clone size are those listed in that table; D and trimming were worked out from the DNA. This sample has approximately 110,000 clones in its table, and approximately 70% of those were observed once. The ten largest account for about 0.85% of the sample.

Reading from cysteine to phenylalanine, the CDR3 counts 16 amino acids. The read is trimmed to its CDR3 DNA, 48 bases read in frame from base 1. Looking up the germline V gene (reference sequence) yields CDR1 MNHEY and CDR2 SMNVEV. Ends trimmed: V by 4 bases, J by 4 bases; bases unmatched to a gene: 11. Whole blood was collected in K2EDTA tubes by collaborating institutions according to the institutions' own protocols. Collaborator samples were shipped for TCRbeta analysis as frozen whole blood, isolated PBMCs, or DNA extracted from either sample type. The TCR sequence derives from a human donor with acute or convalescent COVID-19. The donor label of this sample is uncertain. The sequenced sample was peripheral blood. The rearrangement joined TRBV27 to TRBJ2-7; TRBD2 lines up with 9 middle nucleotides. The CDR3 protein is CASSSLNGGGAYEQYF. The nucleotides read TGTGCCAGCAGTTCCCTAAATGGCGGGGGGGCTTACGAGCAGTACTTC.